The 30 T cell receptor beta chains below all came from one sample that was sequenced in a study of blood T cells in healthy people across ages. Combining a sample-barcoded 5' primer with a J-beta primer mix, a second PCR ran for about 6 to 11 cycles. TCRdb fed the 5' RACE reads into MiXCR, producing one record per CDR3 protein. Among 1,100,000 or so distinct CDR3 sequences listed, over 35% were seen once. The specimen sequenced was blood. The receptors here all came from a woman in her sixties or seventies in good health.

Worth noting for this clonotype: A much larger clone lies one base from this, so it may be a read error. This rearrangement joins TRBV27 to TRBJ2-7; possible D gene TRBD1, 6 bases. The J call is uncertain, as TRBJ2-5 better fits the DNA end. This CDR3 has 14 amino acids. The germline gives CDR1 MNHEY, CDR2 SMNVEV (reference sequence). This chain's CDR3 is CANRLTGKGKTQYF. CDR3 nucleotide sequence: TGTGCCAACAGACTTACAGGGAAGGGGAAGACCCAGTACTTC.

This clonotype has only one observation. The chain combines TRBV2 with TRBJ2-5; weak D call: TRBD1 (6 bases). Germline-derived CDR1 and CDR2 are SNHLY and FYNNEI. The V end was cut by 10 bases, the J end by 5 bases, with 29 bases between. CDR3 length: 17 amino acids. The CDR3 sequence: CATQLVRTVLLGETQYF. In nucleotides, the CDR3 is TGTGCCACCCAGTTAGTACGGACAGTCCTGCTCGGGGAGACCCAGTACTTC.

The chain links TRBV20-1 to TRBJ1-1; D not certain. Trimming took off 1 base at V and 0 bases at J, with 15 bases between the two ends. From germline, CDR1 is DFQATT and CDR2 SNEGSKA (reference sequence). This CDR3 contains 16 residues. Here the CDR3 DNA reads TGCAGTGCTAGAGGACTATGGCAGAACATGAACACTGAAGCTTTCTTT. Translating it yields CSARGLWQNMNTEAFF.

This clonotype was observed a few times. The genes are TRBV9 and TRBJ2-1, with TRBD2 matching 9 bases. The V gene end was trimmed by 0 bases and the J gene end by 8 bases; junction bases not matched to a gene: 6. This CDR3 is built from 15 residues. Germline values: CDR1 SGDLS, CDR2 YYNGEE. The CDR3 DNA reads TGTGCCAGCAGCGTAGCGCCTAGCGGGACCCATGAGCAGTTCTTC. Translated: CASSVAPSGTHEQFF. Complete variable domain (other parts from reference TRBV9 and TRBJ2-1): DSGVTQTPKHLITATGQRVTLRCSPRSGDLSVYWYQQSLDQGLQFLIQYYNGEERAKGNILERFSAQQFPDLHSELNLSSLELGDSALYFCASSVAPSGTHEQFFGPGTRLTVL.

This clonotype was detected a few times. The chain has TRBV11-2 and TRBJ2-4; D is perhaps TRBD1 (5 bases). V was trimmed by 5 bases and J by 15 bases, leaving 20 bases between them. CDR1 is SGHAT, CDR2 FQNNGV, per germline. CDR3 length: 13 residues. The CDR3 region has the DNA TGTGCCAGCAGCGTAACAACAGGCCCCTGGGGGTACTTC. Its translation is CASSVTTGPWGYF.

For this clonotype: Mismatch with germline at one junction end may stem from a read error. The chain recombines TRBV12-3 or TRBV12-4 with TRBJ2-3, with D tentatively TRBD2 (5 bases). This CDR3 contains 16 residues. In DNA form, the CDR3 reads TGTGCCAGCACCCTGGAGCTGGGTCCTAGCACAAATACGCAGTATTTT. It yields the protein CASTLELGPSTNTQYF.

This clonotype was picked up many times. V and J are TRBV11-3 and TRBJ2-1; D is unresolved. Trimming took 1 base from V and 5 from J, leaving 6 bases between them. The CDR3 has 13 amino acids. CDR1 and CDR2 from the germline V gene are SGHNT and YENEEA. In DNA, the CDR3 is TGTGCCAGCAGCTTAGCGGGCCACAATGAGCAGTTCTTC. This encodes CASSLAGHNEQFF.

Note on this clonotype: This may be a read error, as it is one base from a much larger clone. CDR3 coding DNA: TGTGCCAGCAGCCGCGACAGTCGGAGGTTTGGAGGCTACACCTTC. This sequence encodes CASSRDSRRFGGYTF. V and J are TRBV9 and TRBJ1-2; TRBD1 is a possible D gene (5 bases). Germline CDR1 is SGDLS and CDR2 is YYNGEE. V was shortened by 4 bases and J by 8 bases, with 21 bases between the two germline ends. This CDR3 contains 15 residues. Full variable domain (outside the CDR3, taken from reference TRBV9 and TRBJ1-2): DSGVTQTPKHLITATGQRVTLRCSPRSGDLSVYWYQQSLDQGLQFLIQYYNGEERAKGNILERFSAQQFPDLHSELNLSSLELGDSALYFCASSRDSRRFGGYTFGSGTRLTVV.

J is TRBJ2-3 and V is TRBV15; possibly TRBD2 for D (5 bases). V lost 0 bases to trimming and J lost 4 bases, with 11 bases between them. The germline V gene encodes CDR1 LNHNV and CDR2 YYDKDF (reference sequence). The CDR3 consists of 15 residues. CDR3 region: CATSRETTGADTQYF. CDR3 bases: TGTGCCACCAGCAGAGAGACCACCGGGGCAGATACGCAGTATTTT.

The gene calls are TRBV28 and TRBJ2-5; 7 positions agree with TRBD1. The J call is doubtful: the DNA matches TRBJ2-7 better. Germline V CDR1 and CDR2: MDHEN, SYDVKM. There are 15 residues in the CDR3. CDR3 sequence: CASRNGQAVPYEQYF. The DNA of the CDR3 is TGTGCCAGCAGAAACGGACAGGCCGTCCCCTACGAGCAGTACTTC.

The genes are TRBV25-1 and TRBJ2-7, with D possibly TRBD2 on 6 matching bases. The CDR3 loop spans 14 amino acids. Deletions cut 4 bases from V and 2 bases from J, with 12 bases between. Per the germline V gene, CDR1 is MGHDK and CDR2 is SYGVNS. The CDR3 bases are TGTGCCAGCAGTGCATTTAGCGGCCCCTACGAGCAGTACTTC. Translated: CASSAFSGPYEQYF.

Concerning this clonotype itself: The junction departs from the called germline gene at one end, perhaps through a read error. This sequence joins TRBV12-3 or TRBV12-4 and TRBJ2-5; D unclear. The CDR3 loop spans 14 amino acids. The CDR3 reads CTSSSIGAEETQYF. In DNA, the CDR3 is TGTACCAGCAGTTCGATAGGAGCCGAAGAGACCCAGTACTTC.

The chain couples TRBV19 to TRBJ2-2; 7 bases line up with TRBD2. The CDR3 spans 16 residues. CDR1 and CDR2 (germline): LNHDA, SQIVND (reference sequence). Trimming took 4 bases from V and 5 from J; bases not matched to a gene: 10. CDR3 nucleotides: TGTGCCAGTAGTACCCAGTGGGGCGGGAGAACCGGGGAGCTGTTTTTT. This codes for CASSTQWGGRTGELFF.

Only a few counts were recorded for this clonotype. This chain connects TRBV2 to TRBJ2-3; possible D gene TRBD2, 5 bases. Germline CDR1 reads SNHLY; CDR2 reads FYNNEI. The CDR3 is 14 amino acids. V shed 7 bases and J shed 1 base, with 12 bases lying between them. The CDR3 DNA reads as TGTGCCAGCACTCGCGGGCGGGGCACAGATACGCAGTATTTT. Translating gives CASTRGRGTDTQYF.

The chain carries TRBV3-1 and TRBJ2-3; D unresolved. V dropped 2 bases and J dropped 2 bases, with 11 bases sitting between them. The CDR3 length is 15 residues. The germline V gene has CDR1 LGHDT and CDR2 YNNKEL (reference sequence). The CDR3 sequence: CASSQIGRTTDTQYF. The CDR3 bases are TGTGCCAGCAGCCAAATCGGACGAACCACAGATACGCAGTATTTT.

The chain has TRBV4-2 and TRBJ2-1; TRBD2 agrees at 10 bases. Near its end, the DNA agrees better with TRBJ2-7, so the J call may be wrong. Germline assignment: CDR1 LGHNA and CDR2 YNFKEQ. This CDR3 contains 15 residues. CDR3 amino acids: CASTLAGDPHDEQYF. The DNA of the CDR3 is TGTGCCAGCACCCTAGCGGGAGATCCGCACGATGAGCAGTACTTC.

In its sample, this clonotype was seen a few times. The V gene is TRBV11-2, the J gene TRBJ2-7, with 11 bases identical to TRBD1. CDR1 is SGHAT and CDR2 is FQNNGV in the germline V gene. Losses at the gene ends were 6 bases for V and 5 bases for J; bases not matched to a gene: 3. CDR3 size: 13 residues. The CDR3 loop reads CASRGTGGHEQYF. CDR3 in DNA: TGTGCCAGCAGGGGGACAGGGGGACACGAGCAGTACTTC. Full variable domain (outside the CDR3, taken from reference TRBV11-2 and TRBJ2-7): EAGVAQSPRYKIIEKRQSVAFWCNPISGHATLYWYQQILGQGPKLLIQFQNNGVVDDSQLPKDRFSAERLKGVDSTLKIQPAKLEDSAVYLCASRGTGGHEQYFGPGTRLTVT.

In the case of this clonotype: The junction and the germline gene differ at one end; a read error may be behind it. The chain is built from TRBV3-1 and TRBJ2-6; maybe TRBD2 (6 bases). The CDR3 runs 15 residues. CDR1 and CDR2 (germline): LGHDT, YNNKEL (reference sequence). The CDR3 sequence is CASSQGGAWANVPTF. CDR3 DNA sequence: TGTGCCAGCAGCCAGGGCGGGGCTTGGGCCAACGTCCCGACTTTC.

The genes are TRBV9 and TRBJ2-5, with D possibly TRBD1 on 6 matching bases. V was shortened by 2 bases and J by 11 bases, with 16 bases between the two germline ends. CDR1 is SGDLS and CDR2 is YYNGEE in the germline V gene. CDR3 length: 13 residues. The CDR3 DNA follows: TGTGCCAGCAGCGTCCACACAGGGCTGGAGCAGTACTTC. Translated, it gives CASSVHTGLEQYF.

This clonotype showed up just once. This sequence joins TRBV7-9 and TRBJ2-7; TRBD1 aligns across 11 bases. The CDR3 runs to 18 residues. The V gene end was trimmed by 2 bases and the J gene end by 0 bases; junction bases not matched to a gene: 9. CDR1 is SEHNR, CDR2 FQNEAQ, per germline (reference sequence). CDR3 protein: CASSLPRTGGRSSYEQYF. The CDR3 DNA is TGTGCCAGCAGCTTACCCCGGACAGGGGGCAGGAGCTCCTACGAGCAGTACTTC.

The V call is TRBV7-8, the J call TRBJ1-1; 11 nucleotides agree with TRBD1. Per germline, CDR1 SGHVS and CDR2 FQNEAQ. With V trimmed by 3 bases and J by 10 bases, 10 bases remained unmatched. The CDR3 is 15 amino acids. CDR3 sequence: CASSFGGTGGTGAFF. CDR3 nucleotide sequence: TGTGCCAGCAGCTTTGGAGGGACAGGGGGGACGGGAGCTTTCTTT.

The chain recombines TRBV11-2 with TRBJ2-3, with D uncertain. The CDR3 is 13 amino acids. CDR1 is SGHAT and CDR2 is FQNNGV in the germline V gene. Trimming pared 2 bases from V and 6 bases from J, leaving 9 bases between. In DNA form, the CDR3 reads TGTGCCAGCAGCTTAAGTATAGTGGATACGCAGTATTTT. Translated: CASSLSIVDTQYF.

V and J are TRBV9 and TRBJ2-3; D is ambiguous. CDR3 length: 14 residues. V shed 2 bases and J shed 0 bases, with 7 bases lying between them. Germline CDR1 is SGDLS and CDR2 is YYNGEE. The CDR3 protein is CASSVTTSTDTQYF. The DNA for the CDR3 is TGTGCCAGCAGCGTTACCACTAGCACAGATACGCAGTATTTT.

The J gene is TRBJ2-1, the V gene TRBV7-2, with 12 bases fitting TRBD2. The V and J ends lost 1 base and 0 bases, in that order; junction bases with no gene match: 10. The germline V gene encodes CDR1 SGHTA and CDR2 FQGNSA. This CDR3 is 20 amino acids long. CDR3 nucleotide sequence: TGTGCCAGCAGCTTAGTGGCGCTAGCGGGAGGGGAGTTCTCCTACAATGAGCAGTTCTTC. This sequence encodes CASSLVALAGGEFSYNEQFF.

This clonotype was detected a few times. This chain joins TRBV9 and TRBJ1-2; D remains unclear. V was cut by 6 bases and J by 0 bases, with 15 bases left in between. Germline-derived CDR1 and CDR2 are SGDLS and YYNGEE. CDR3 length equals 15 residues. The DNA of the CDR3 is TGTGCCAGCACTCGAACAGCCTCCTCTAACTATGGCTACACCTTC. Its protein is CASTRTASSNYGYTF.

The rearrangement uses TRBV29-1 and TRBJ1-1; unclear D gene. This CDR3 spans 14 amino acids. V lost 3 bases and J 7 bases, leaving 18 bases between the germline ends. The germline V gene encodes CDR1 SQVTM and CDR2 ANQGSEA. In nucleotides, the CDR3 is TGCAGCGTTGACCCACACACCGACGTTCGTGAAGCTTTCTTT. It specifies CSVDPHTDVREAFF.

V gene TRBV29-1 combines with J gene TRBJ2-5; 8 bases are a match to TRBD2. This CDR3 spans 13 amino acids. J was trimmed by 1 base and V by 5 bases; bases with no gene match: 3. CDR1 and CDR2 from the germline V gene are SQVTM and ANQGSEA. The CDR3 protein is CSVREGFQETQYF. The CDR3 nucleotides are TGCAGCGTTCGGGAGGGATTCCAAGAGACCCAGTACTTC.

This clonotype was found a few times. The CDR3 protein is CSARDLRQGGAYEQYF. As DNA, the CDR3 is TGCAGTGCTAGAGATCTGAGACAGGGAGGCGCCTACGAGCAGTACTTC. This chain connects TRBV20-1 to TRBJ2-7, with D tentatively TRBD1 (7 bases). V was cut by 0 bases and J by 2 bases, with 17 bases left in between. Germline values: CDR1 DFQATT, CDR2 SNEGSKA (reference sequence). CDR3 length: 16 amino acids.

Here the CDR3 reads CASSPDRSTYEQYF. The CDR3 DNA sequence: TGTGCCAGCAGCCCGGACAGGTCTACCTACGAGCAGTACTTC. V usage is TRBV2 and J usage is TRBJ2-7; 7 positions match TRBD1. Germline V lookup: CDR1 SNHLY, CDR2 FYNNEI. The CDR3 has 14 residues. V lost 6 bases, J lost 2 bases, and 7 bases stayed unmatched.

CDR3 sequence: CASSPGPPRETQYF. CDR3 in DNA: TGCGCCAGCAGCCCGGGACCCCCTCGGGAGACCCAGTACTTC. The chain joins TRBV4-1 to TRBJ2-5; TRBD1 or TRBD2 may be the D gene (5 bases each). Germline-derived CDR1 and CDR2 are MGHRA and YSYEKL. The CDR3 length is 14 residues. Deletions cut 4 bases from V and 5 bases from J, with 14 bases between.